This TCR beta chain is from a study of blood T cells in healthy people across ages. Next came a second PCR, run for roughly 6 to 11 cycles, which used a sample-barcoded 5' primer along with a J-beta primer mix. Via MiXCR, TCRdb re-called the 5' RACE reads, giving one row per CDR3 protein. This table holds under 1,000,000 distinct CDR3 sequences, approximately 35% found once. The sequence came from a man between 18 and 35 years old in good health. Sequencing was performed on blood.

The CDR3 sequence: CAWSVLPTEAFF. The CDR3 bases are TGTGCCTGGAGTGTACTCCCGACTGAAGCTTTCTTT. The chain links TRBV30 to TRBJ1-1; no firm D call. CDR3 length: 12 residues. V was cut by 0 bases and J by 5 bases, with 7 bases left in between. Germline V gene lookup returns CDR1 GTSNPN and CDR2 SVGIG (reference sequence). The variable domain in full, with the rest retrieved from reference TRBV30 and TRBJ1-1, is SQTIHQWPATLVQPVGSPLSLECTVEGTSNPNLYWYRQAAGRGLQLLFYSVGIGQISSEVPQNLSASRPQDRQFILSSKKLLLSDSGFYLCAWSVLPTEAFFGQGTRLTVV.